This T cell receptor beta chain was captured in a study of identical twins. Study-wide points: It was possible that invariant MAIT and iNKT cells partly confounded the zero-insertion analyses. Monozygotic twins shared more out-of-frame TCR alpha than recombination models predicted. Reduced insertions were recorded for abundant cord blood beta clonotypes, with no such pattern in memory repertoires.

TCRdb ran MiXCR on the 5' RACE reads and lists one entry per CDR3 protein. The table lists about 450,000 distinct CDR3 sequences, 15% to 20% of them singletons. CDR1 SGHTA and CDR2 FQGNSA come from the germline V gene. The length of the CDR3 is 12 residues. V lost 5 bases to trimming and J lost 5 bases, with 9 bases between them. The donors were all healthy and Caucasian. The table lists this clonotype with a few counts. Its antigen is undetermined. Sequencing was performed on naive T cells sorted from blood. The receptor was derived from a man between 50 and 59 years old in good health. This chain uses TRBV7-2 with TRBJ1-2, with TRBD1 as a possible D gene (6 bases). This chain's CDR3 is CASSNTGYGYTF. DNA for the CDR3: TGTGCCAGCAGCAACACAGGGTATGGCTACACCTTC.